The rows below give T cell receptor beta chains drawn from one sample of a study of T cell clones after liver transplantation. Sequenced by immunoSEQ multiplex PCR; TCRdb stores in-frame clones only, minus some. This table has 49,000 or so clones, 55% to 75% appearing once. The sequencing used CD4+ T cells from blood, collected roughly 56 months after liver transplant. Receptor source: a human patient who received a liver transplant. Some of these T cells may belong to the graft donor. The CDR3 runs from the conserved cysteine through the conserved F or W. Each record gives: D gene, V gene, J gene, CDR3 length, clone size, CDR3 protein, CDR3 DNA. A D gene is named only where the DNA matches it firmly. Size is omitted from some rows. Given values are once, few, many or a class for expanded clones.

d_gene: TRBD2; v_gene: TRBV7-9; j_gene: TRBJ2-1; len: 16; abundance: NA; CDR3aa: CASTPGGGYENNEQFF; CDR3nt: TGTGCCAGCACCCCGGGAGGCGGATACGAGAACAATGAGCAGTTCTTC
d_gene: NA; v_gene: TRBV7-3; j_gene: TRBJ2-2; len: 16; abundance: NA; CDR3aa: CASSLRGPPHTGELFF; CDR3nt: TGTGCCAGCAGCTTAAGGGGGCCTCCCCACACCGGGGAGCTGTTTTTT
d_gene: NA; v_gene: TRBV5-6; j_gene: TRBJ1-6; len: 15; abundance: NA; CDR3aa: CASSLDTGYNSPLHF; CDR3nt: TGTGCCAGCAGTCTAGATACAGGTTATAATTCACCCCTCCACTTT
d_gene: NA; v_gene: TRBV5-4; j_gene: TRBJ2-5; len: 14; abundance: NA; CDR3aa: CASSWRGFDETQYF; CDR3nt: TGTGCCAGCAGCTGGAGGGGGTTTGACGAGACCCAGTACTTC
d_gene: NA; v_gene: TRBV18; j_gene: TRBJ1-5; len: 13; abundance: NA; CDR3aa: CASSPEGNQPQHF; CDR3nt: TGTGCCAGCTCACCAGAGGGGAATCAGCCCCAGCATTTT
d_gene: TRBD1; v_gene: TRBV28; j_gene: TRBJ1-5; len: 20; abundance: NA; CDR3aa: CASSLTVPGTGGSSNQPQHF; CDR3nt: TGTGCCAGCAGTTTGACGGTTCCCGGGACAGGGGGAAGTAGCAATCAGCCCCAGCATTTT
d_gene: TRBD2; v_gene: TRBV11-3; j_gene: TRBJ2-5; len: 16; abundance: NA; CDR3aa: CASSHGTSGGEETQYF; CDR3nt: TGTGCCAGCAGCCACGGGACTAGCGGGGGGGAAGAGACCCAGTACTTC
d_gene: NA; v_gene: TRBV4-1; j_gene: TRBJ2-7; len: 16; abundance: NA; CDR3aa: CASSLSRQAQTYEQYF; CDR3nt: TGCGCCAGCAGCCTTTCTCGACAGGCCCAGACCTACGAGCAGTACTTC
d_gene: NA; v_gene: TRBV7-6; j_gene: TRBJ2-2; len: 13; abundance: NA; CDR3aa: CASSLDISGELFF; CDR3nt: TGTGCCAGCAGCTTGGACATATCGGGGGAGCTGTTTTTT
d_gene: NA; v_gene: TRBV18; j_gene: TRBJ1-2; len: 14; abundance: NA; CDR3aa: CASSPTGRSDGYTF; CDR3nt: TGTGCCAGCTCACCAACAGGGCGGTCGGACGGCTACACCTTC
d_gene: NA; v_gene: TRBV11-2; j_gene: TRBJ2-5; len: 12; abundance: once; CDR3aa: CASAQLQETQYF; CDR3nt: TGTGCCAGCGCGCAATTACAAGAGACCCAGTACTTC
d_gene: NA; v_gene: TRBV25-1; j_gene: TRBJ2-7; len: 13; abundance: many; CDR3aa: CASSTQIGYEQYF; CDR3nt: TGTGCCAGCAGTACCCAAATTGGCTACGAGCAGTACTTC
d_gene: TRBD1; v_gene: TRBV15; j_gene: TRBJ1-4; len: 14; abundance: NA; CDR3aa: CATSEDRVNEKLFF; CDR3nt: TGTGCCACCAGCGAGGACAGGGTTAATGAAAAACTGTTTTTT
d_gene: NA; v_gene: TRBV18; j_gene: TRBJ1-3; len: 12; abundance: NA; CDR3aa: CASSPPGNTIYF; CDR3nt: TGTGCCAGCTCACCTCCTGGAAACACCATATATTTT
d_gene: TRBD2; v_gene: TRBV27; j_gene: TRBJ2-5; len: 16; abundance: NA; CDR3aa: CASSLLGLAGGETQYF; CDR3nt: TGTGCCAGCAGTTTATTGGGACTAGCGGGTGGAGAGACCCAGTACTTC
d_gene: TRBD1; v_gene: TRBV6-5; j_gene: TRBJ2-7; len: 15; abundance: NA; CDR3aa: CASSYSMDRGHEQYF; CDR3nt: TGTGCCAGCAGTTACTCGATGGACAGGGGACACGAGCAGTACTTC
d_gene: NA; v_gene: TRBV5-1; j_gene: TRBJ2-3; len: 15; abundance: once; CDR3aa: CASSLGGSGTDTQYF; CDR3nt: TGCGCCAGCAGCTTGGGCGGGTCGGGAACAGATACGCAGTATTTT
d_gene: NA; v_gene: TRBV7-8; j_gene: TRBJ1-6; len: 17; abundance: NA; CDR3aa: CASSPIGEFSYNSPLHF; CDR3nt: TGTGCCAGCAGCCCCATAGGGGAATTCTCCTATAATTCACCCCTCCACTTT
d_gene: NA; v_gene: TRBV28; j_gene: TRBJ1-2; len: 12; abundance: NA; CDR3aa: CASISRGYGYTF; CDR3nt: TGTGCCAGCATCAGTAGGGGTTATGGCTACACCTTC
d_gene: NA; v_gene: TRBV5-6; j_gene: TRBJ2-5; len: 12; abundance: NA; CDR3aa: CASSPAWETQYF; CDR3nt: TGTGCCAGCAGCCCGGCTTGGGAGACCCAGTACTTC
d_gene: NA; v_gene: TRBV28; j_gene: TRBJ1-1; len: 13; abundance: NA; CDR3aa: CASSPQGRTEAFF; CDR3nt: TGTGCCAGCAGTCCTCAGGGTCGGACTGAAGCTTTCTTT
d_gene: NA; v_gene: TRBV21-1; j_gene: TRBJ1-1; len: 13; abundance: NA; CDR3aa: CASSKDKCFKAFF; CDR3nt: TGTGCCAGCAGCAAAGATAAGTGCTTTAAAGCTTTCTTT
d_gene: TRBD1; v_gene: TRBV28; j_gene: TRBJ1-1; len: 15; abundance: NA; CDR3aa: CASSHWTGGRTEAFF; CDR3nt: TGTGCCAGCAGTCATTGGACAGGAGGTAGGACTGAAGCTTTCTTT
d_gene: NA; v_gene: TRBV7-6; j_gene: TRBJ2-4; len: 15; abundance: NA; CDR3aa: CASSSTIDPKNIQYF; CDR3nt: TGTGCCAGCAGCTCAACCATTGATCCCAAAAACATTCAGTACTTC
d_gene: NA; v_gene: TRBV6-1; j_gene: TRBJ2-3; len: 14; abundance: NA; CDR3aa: CASKTTLSTDTQYF; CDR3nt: TGTGCCAGCAAGACAACCTTAAGCACAGATACGCAGTATTTT
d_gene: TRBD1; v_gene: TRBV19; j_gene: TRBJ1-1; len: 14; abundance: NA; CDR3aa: CASSPRGARTEAFF; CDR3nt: TGTGCCAGTAGCCCCAGGGGGGCGCGCACTGAAGCTTTCTTT
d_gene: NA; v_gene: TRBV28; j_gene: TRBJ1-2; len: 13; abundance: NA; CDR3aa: CASIDSYRGGYTF; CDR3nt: TGTGCCAGCATTGACAGTTACCGTGGGGGCTACACCTTC
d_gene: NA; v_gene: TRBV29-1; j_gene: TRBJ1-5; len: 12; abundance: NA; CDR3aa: CSVGGVSQPQHF; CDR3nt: TGCAGCGTGGGGGGGGTAAGTCAGCCCCAGCATTTT
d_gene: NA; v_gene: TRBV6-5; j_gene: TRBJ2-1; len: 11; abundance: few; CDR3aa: CASRIDNEQFF; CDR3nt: TGTGCCAGCAGGATTGACAATGAGCAGTTCTTC
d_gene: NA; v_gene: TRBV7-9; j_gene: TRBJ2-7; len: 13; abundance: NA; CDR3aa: CASSLTRGYEQYF; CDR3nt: TGTGCCAGCAGCTTAACCAGGGGCTACGAGCAGTACTTC
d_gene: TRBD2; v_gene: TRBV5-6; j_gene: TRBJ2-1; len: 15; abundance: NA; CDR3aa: CASSASGGAYNEQFF; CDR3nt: TGTGCCAGCAGCGCTAGCGGGGGGGCCTACAATGAGCAGTTCTTC
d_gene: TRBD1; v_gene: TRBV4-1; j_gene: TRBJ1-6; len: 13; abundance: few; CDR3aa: CASSPQADREGHF; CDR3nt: TGCGCCAGCAGCCCCCAGGCCGACAGGGAGGGCCACTTT
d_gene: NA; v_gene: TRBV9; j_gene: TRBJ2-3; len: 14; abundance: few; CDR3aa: CASSVDNPTDTQYF; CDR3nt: TGTGCCAGCAGCGTAGACAATCCCACAGATACGCAGTATTTT
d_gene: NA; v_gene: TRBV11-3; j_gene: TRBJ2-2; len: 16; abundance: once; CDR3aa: CASSLWSGPYTGELFF; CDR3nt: TGTGCCAGCAGCTTATGGTCGGGGCCTTACACCGGGGAGCTGTTTTTT
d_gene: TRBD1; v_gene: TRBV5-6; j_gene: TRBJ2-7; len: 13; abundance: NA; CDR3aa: CASSSTGRYEQYF; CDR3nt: TGTGCCAGCAGCTCGACAGGGCGGTACGAGCAGTACTTC
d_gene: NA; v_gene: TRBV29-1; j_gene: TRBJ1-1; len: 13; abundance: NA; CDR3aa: CSVGQQGSTEAFF; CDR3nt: TGCAGCGTTGGGCAGCAGGGGAGCACTGAAGCTTTCTTT
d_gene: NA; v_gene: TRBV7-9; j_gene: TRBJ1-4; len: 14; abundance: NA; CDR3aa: CASSSTSRPEKLFF; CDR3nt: TGTGCCAGCAGCTCGACATCCCGGCCGGAGAAACTGTTTTTT
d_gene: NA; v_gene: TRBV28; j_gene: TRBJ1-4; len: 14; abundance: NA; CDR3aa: CASSFEATNEKLFF; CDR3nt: TGTGCCAGCAGTTTTGAGGCAACTAATGAAAAACTGTTTTTT
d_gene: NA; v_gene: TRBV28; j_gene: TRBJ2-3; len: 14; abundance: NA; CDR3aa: CASSREGLTDTQYF; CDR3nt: TGTGCCAGCAGTCGCGAAGGTCTCACAGATACGCAGTATTTT
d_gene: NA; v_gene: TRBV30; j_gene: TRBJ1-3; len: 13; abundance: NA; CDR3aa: CAWAPSSGNTIYF; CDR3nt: TGTGCCTGGGCCCCGAGCTCTGGAAACACCATATATTTT
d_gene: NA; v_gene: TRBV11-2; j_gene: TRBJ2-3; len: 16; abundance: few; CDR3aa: CASSTGVGLGTDTQYF; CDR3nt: TGTGCCAGCAGCACGGGCGTGGGGTTGGGCACAGATACGCAGTATTTT
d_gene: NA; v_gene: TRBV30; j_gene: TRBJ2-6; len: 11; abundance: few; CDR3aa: CACSGANVLTF; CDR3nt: TGTGCCTGCTCTGGGGCCAACGTCCTGACTTTC
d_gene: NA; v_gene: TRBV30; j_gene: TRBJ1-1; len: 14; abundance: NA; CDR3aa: CAWRSLGVNTEAFF; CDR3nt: TGTGCCTGGAGGTCCCTGGGGGTAAACACTGAAGCTTTCTTT
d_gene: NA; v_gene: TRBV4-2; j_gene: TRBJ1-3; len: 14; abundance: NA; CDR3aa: CASSQGRAGNTIYF; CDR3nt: TGTGCCAGCAGCCAAGGCAGGGCTGGAAACACCATATATTTT
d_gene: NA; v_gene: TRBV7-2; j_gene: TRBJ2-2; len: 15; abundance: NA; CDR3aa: CASSLWGRGTGELFF; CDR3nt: TGTGCCAGCAGCCTCTGGGGGCGGGGGACCGGGGAGCTGTTTTTT
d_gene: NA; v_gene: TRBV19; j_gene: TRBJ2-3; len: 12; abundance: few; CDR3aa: CATSGGTDTQYF; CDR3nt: TGTGCCACCTCAGGGGGGACAGATACGCAGTATTTT
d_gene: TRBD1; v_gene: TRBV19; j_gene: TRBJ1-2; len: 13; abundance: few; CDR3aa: CASRQGFDYGYTF; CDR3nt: TGTGCCAGTCGACAGGGTTTTGACTATGGCTACACCTTC
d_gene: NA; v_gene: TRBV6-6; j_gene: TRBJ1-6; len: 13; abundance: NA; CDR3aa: CASSLSPGGPLHF; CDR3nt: TGTGCCAGCAGTTTATCCCCCGGGGGACCCCTCCACTTT
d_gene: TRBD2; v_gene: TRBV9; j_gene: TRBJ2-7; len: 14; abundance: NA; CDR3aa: CASSSRLAGNEQYF; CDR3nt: TGTGCCAGCAGCTCCCGACTAGCGGGGAACGAGCAGTACTTC
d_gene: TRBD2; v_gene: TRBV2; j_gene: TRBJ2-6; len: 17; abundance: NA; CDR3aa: CASRQLAGGRGANVLTF; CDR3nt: TGTGCCAGCAGACAGCTAGCGGGGGGGCGCGGGGCCAACGTCCTGACTTTC
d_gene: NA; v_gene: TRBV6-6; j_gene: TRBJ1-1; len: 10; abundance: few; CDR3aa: CASSSIEAFF; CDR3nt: TGTGCCAGCAGTTCGATTGAAGCTTTCTTT
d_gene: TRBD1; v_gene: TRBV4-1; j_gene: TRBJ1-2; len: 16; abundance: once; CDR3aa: CASSQGGGQSNYGYTF; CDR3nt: TGCGCCAGCAGCCAAGGTGGGGGACAGTCGAACTATGGCTACACCTTC
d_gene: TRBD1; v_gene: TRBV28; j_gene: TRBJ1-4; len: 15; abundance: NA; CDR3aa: CASRYRGPLNEKLFF; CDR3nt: TGTGCCAGCAGGTACAGGGGGCCACTAAATGAAAAACTGTTTTTT